This note documents a single T cell receptor beta chain sequence. The sample belongs to a study of blood T cell repertoires in COVID-19. As originally analysed: Amplification from reference gene primers served as the basis for estimated nucleated cell counts. Libraries were prepared by immunoSEQ multiplex PCR; TCRdb keeps only in-frame clonotypes and omits some of them. V, J and clone size are those of that table, while D and trimming were read from the DNA. The sample includes roughly 450,000 clones, about 90% of them seen just once. Individuals aged roughly 18 to 100 years were recruited from about two dozen US areas. There are 13 residues in the CDR3. The trim removed 11 bases at V and 1 base at J, leaving 8 bases unmatched. CDR1 and CDR2 (germline): MNHEY, SVGAGI.

Sequenced: PBMCs or T cells enriched from blood (not recorded which). This chain joins TRBV6-5 and TRBJ2-7; 7 bases agree with TRBD1. The receptor was derived from a man aged 18 to 29 who had recovered from COVID-19. The CDR3: CAGGQGVSYEQYF. CDR3 sequence (DNA): TGTGCCGGCGGGCAGGGGGTTTCCTACGAGCAGTACTTC.